One and the same sample provided the 26 T cell receptor beta chains below, sequenced in a study of T-cell memory formation after mild COVID-19. MiXCR, run by TCRdb on the 5' RACE reads, gives a single entry per CDR3 protein. Among roughly 550,000 distinct CDR3 sequences listed, 20% were seen once. Sequences were obtained from PBMCs or a T cell subset sorted from them (not recorded which). These receptors came from an adult woman who had mild COVID-19 (a few samples of this study predate the infection). Cell type and time point are not known.

The rearrangement links TRBV6-6 to TRBJ2-7; weak D call: TRBD1 (7 bases). Germline CDR1 is MNHNY and CDR2 is SVGAGI (reference sequence). The CDR3 consists of 15 residues. V gave up 2 bases and J gave up 2 bases, with 13 bases separating them. The CDR3 DNA follows: TGTGCCAGCAGTTACCGGCGGGACAGTCCCTACGAGCAGTACTTC. This sequence encodes CASSYRRDSPYEQYF.

This chain links TRBV18 with TRBJ2-2, with 11 nucleotides matching TRBD1. J gave up 1 base and V 2 bases, and 3 bases lay outside the gene matches. CDR1 is KGHSH, CDR2 LQKENI, per germline. CDR3 length: 17 residues. CDR3 in amino acids: CASSPGQGAGNTGELFF. The CDR3 region has the DNA TGTGCCAGCTCACCAGGACAGGGGGCCGGGAACACCGGGGAGCTGTTTTTT.

The gene calls are TRBV25-1 and TRBJ2-1; D not certain. The CDR3 loop spans 15 amino acids. Trimming shortened V by 7 bases and J by 3 bases, and 16 bases separated the two germline ends. CDR1 is MGHDK, CDR2 SYGVNS, per germline. CDR3: CASIGPGGNYNEQFF. The DNA of the CDR3 is TGTGCCAGCATCGGCCCAGGTGGGAACTACAATGAGCAGTTCTTC. The full variable domain, in which reference TRBV25-1 and TRBJ2-1 provide the parts outside the CDR3, is EADIYQTPRYLVIGTGKKITLECSQTMGHDKMYWYQQDPGMELHLIHYSYGVNSTEKGDLSSESTVSRIRTEHFPLTLESARPSHTSQYLCASIGPGGNYNEQFFGPGTRLTVL.

Concerning this clonotype itself: Germline and junction disagree at one end, which may indicate a read error. The genes are TRBV5-1 and TRBJ2-5, with D perhaps matching TRBD1 or TRBD2 (5 bases each). CDR1 and CDR2 from the germline V gene are SGHRS and YFSETQ. This CDR3 contains 17 residues. In nucleotides, the CDR3 is TGCGCCAGAAGCTCAGGACCAGCTCTGGGACGCGGAGAGACCCAGTACTTC. Its translation is CARSSGPALGRGETQYF.

The CDR3 DNA sequence: TGTGCCTGGAGTGTGGGACACCTACAAGAGACCCAGTACTTC. It specifies CAWSVGHLQETQYF. The chain carries TRBV30 and TRBJ2-5; D might be TRBD1 (6 bases). The ends were cut back, 0 bases at V and 2 bases at J, with 10 bases in the middle. Germline CDR1 GTSNPN, CDR2 SVGIG (reference sequence). CDR3 length equals 14 residues.

V usage is TRBV10-3 and J usage is TRBJ2-5, with D unresolved. Trimming removed 2 bases at V and 2 bases at J, with 6 bases between. CDR3 size: 13 residues. Germline loops: CDR1 ENHRY, CDR2 SYGVKD. The CDR3 loop is CAISEAAQETQYF. As DNA, the CDR3 is TGTGCCATCAGTGAGGCAGCACAAGAGACCCAGTACTTC.

The gene calls are TRBV7-6 and TRBJ1-6, with D uncertain. This CDR3 comprises 13 residues. Germline CDR1 is SGHVS and CDR2 is FNYEAQ. V lost 6 bases to trimming and J lost 6 bases, with 9 bases between them. Here the CDR3 reads CASRQTSNSPLHF. DNA for the CDR3: TGTGCCAGCAGACAGACAAGTAATTCACCCCTCCACTTT.

Many counts were recorded for this clonotype. V and J are TRBV7-3 and TRBJ2-2; the D is unclear. V was pared by 5 bases and J by 3 bases, with 10 bases between. CDR3 size: 14 residues. Germline V gene lookup returns CDR1 SGHTA and CDR2 FQGTGA. CDR3: CASSPDGYTGELFF. The CDR3 DNA follows: TGTGCCAGCAGCCCGGACGGATACACCGGGGAGCTGTTTTTT.

The chain carries TRBV12-3 or TRBV12-4 and TRBJ2-3; 7 bases match TRBD2. The CDR3 runs 16 residues. With 6 bases clipped from V and 3 bases from J, the junction kept 12 bases outside the gene matches. CDR3 coding DNA: TGTGCCAGCAGCCCCGGGGGGAGGGGTCGGACAGATACGCAGTATTTT. Translated, it gives CASSPGGRGRTDTQYF.

The V call is TRBV6-2 or TRBV6-3, the J call TRBJ2-7; 9 positions agree with TRBD1. CDR3 length equals 15 residues. From germline, CDR1 is MNHEY and CDR2 SVGEGT. Trimming removed 7 bases from V and 7 bases from J; junction bases left unmatched: 14. CDR3 sequence reads: CASIDPAPGTGEQYF. CDR3 bases: TGTGCCAGCATTGACCCAGCTCCGGGGACAGGGGAGCAGTACTTC.

This clonotype has more than one count but fewer than ten. The V and J genes are TRBV5-1 and TRBJ1-1, with D possibly being TRBD1 (6 bases). CDR1 is SGHRS, CDR2 YFSETQ, per germline. The length of the CDR3 is 16 residues. Trimming pared 4 bases from V and 0 bases from J, leaving 16 bases between. CDR3 nucleotide sequence: TGCGCCAGCAGCCGTTCCCCGGGACATTTGAACACTGAAGCTTTCTTT. As protein: CASSRSPGHLNTEAFF.

This clonotype came up a few times. The chain is built from TRBV24-1 and TRBJ1-5; TRBD1 might be the D (6 bases). Trimming removed 3 bases from V and 4 bases from J, with 15 bases in between. Germline-derived CDR1 and CDR2 are KGHDR and SFDVKD. CDR3 length: 16 amino acids. The CDR3 region has the DNA TGTGCCACCAGTGATACCAGGGGTATTGGGAATCAGCCCCAGCATTTT. Encoded protein: CATSDTRGIGNQPQHF.

This clonotype has ten or more counts. J is TRBJ1-1 and V is TRBV9; the match to TRBD1 covers 7 bases. With V trimmed by 0 bases and J by 3 bases, 2 bases remained unmatched. CDR1 is SGDLS and CDR2 is YYNGEE in the germline V gene. This CDR3 contains 14 residues. CDR3 coding DNA: TGTGCCAGCAGCGTAGAAGGACAGGACACTGAAGCTTTCTTT. As protein: CASSVEGQDTEAFF. Full variable domain (rest looked up from reference TRBV9 and TRBJ1-1): DSGVTQTPKHLITATGQRVTLRCSPRSGDLSVYWYQQSLDQGLQFLIQYYNGEERAKGNILERFSAQQFPDLHSELNLSSLELGDSALYFCASSVEGQDTEAFFGQGTRLTVV.

In this sample, this clonotype turned up many times. The rearrangement links TRBV7-9 to TRBJ2-2; 10 nucleotides match TRBD1. The germline gives CDR1 SEHNR, CDR2 FQNEAQ (reference sequence). J was trimmed by 4 bases and V by 6 bases; bases with no gene match: 8. This CDR3 is built from 16 residues. The CDR3 coding sequence is TGTGCCAGCAGATCCGGACAGGGGGGGCCCACCGGGGAGCTGTTTTTT. This translates into CASRSGQGGPTGELFF.

V and J are TRBV4-3 and TRBJ1-3; no clear D. V lost 5 bases and J 0 bases, leaving 14 bases between the germline ends. The CDR3 runs 16 residues. Germline CDR1 is LGHNA and CDR2 is YSLEER. The CDR3 DNA follows: TGCGCCAGCAGCTCTGGAGGACTGCGCTCTGGAAACACCATATATTTT. It translates to CASSSGGLRSGNTIYF.

The rearrangement joins TRBV2 to TRBJ1-6, with 7 bases that match TRBD1. CDR1 SNHLY and CDR2 FYNNEI come from the germline V gene. The CDR3 is 13 amino acids. V dropped 9 bases and J dropped 5; count of bases not matched to a gene: 4. The CDR3 DNA reads TGTGCCAGTTCCAGGGGGAATAATTCACCCCTCCACTTT. As protein: CASSRGNNSPLHF. The complete variable domain, with remaining parts taken from reference TRBV2 and TRBJ1-6, reads EPEVTQTPSHQVTQMGQEVILRCVPISNHLYFYWYRQILGQKVEFLVSFYNNEISEKSEIFDDQFSVERPDGSNFTLKIRSTKLEDSAMYFCASSRGNNSPLHFGNGTRLTVT.

This clonotype was recorded a few times. The chain carries TRBV4-1 and TRBJ1-2; 9 bases line up with TRBD1. This CDR3 comprises 17 residues. J was trimmed by 3 bases and V by 3 bases; bases with no gene match: 11. In germline, CDR1 is MGHRA, CDR2 YSYEKL. The DNA for the CDR3 is TGCGCCAGCAGCCATGGCAGAAACAGGGGGCGCGACTATGGCTACACCTTC. As protein: CASSHGRNRGRDYGYTF.

This rearrangement joins TRBV12-3 or TRBV12-4 to TRBJ2-7; possibly TRBD1 for D (5 bases). Trimming pared 3 bases from V and 2 bases from J, leaving 14 bases between. This CDR3 spans 15 amino acids. The CDR3 coding sequence is TGTGCCAGCAGTTTGCCCCCGGCAGGGACCTACGAGCAGTACTTC. Amino acid sequence: CASSLPPAGTYEQYF.

The sample holds many counts of this clonotype. The chain uses TRBV7-6 and TRBJ2-3; no clear D gene. V was shortened by 0 bases and J by 7 bases, with 11 bases between the two germline ends. This CDR3 has 14 residues. The germline V gene has CDR1 SGHVS and CDR2 FNYEAQ. CDR3 nucleotide sequence: TGTGCCAGCAGCTTAGCGGAAGGGTCAAATACGCAGTATTTT. As protein: CASSLAEGSNTQYF.

This clonotype was seen more than once but under ten times. The chain uses TRBV14 and TRBJ2-3, with 8 bases that match TRBD1. Trimming cost V 3 bases and J 8 bases; bases outside gene matches: 10. This CDR3 contains 15 residues. Germline V gene sequence: CDR1 SGHDN, CDR2 FVKESK. CDR3 protein: CASSHPGTGVGTQYF. The DNA of the CDR3 is TGTGCCAGCAGCCATCCCGGGACAGGAGTAGGTACGCAGTATTTT.

V is TRBV29-1 and J is TRBJ1-1; TRBD1 matches at 8 bases. CDR1 SQVTM and CDR2 ANQGSEA come from the germline V gene. The CDR3 totals 14 residues. J was trimmed by 5 bases and V by 4 bases; bases with no gene match: 9. The CDR3 reads CSVAYGTGKTEAFF. The CDR3 DNA reads as TGCAGCGTTGCATACGGGACAGGCAAGACTGAAGCTTTCTTT. The full variable domain, in which reference TRBV29-1 and TRBJ1-1 provide the parts outside the CDR3, is SAVISQKPSRDICQRGTSLTIQCQVDSQVTMMFWYRQQPGQSLTLIATANQGSEATYESGFVIDKFPISRPNLTFSTLTVSNMSPEDSSIYLCSVAYGTGKTEAFFGQGTRLTVV.

There are a few counts of this clonotype. The chain joins TRBV3-1 to TRBJ2-5, with 9 bases identical to TRBD2. V lost 1 base and J lost 4; bases outside the gene matches: 7. Germline V CDR1 and CDR2: LGHDT, YNNKEL (reference sequence). This CDR3 region has 16 residues. CDR3 DNA: TGTGCCAGCAGCCAAGGAGCGGGGGGAAATGGAGAGACCCAGTACTTC. It is translated as CASSQGAGGNGETQYF.

This clonotype has only a few counts. The chain links TRBV4-1 to TRBJ1-1, with D uncertain. The V and J ends lost 0 bases and 8 bases respectively, with 13 bases between them. Germline CDR1 and CDR2: MGHRA and YSYEKL. The CDR3 totals 14 residues. The CDR3 DNA reads TGCGCCAGCAGCCAAGATGGGCGCCTTGGGGAAGCTTTCTTT. This codes for CASSQDGRLGEAFF.

In its sample, this clonotype was seen a few times. The chain joins TRBV24-1 to TRBJ1-4; D is undetermined. Germline V lookup: CDR1 KGHDR, CDR2 SFDVKD. This CDR3 spans 14 amino acids. V dropped 4 bases and J dropped 6 bases, with 11 bases sitting between them. Here the CDR3 DNA reads TGTGCCACCAGTGACTCCGCCACGGATGAAAAACTGTTTTTT. Protein: CATSDSATDEKLFF.

At least ten counts were recorded for this clonotype. The chain joins TRBV6-5 to TRBJ2-7, with 11 bases that match TRBD2. Germline V CDR1 and CDR2: MNHEY, SVGAGI. Germline trimming cut 4 bases from V and 4 bases from J; bases unmatched to any gene: 6. The CDR3 extends over 15 amino acids. The CDR3 sequence is CASSLGASGGYEQYF. DNA for the CDR3: TGTGCCAGCAGTTTAGGGGCTAGCGGGGGGTACGAGCAGTACTTC.

In this sample, this clonotype turned up many times. This chain links TRBV5-1 with TRBJ2-3; 8 positions match TRBD1. The V gene end was trimmed by 3 bases and the J gene end by 0 bases; junction bases not matched to a gene: 3. In germline, CDR1 is SGHRS, CDR2 YFSETQ. The CDR3 has 15 residues. The CDR3: CASSYRDRSTDTQYF. For the CDR3, the DNA is TGCGCCAGCAGCTACCGGGACAGGAGCACAGATACGCAGTATTTT.